These T cell receptor beta chains were read from a single sample in a study of OX40 agonist ivuxolimab in advanced cancers. Only in-frame clones appear in the TCRdb table, and some are missing; sequencing was by immunoSEQ multiplex PCR. In the table there are tens of thousands of clones, roughly nine tenths of which are singletons. This sample comprised CD4+ or CD8+ T cells sorted from blood, obtained in a trial of the OX40 agonist ivuxolimab. The receptors come from an adult with an advanced solid tumor such as melanoma, head and neck, liver or kidney cancer. The CDR3 runs from the conserved cysteine through the conserved F or W. The D gene is left open where the match is weak. Clone size is given for some rows only: seen once, a few or many times, or a class if the clone is expanded.

>TRBD2|TRBV27|TRBJ2-1|once
CASSDLAGGLYNEQFF
TGTGCCAGCAGTGATTTAGCGGGGGGGCTGTACAATGAGCAGTTCTTC
>TRBD1|TRBV7-9|TRBJ2-5|NA
CASSPGTANQETQYF
TGTGCCAGCAGCCCCGGGACAGCGAACCAAGAGACCCAGTACTTC
>NA|TRBV5-4|TRBJ2-1|NA
CASTPSQGPYNEQFF
TGTGCCAGCACCCCTTCACAGGGCCCCTACAATGAGCAGTTCTTC
>TRBD2|TRBV4-2|TRBJ2-7|NA
CASSQDRRLAGVGYEQYF
TGTGCCAGCAGCCAAGATAGGCGGCTAGCGGGAGTCGGTTACGAGCAGTACTTC
>TRBD1|TRBV7-9|TRBJ2-7|NA
CASSLGQGIYYEQYF
TGTGCCAGCAGCTTAGGACAGGGGATTTACTACGAGCAGTACTTC
>NA|TRBV7-3|TRBJ2-5|NA
CASSPGFTSAIQETQYF
TGTGCCAGCAGCCCGGGATTTACGAGCGCAATTCAAGAGACCCAGTACTTC
>TRBD1|TRBV30|TRBJ1-5|NA
CAWAPGTAINQPQHF
TGTGCCTGGGCCCCGGGGACAGCGATTAATCAGCCCCAGCATTTT
>NA|TRBV7-2|TRBJ2-7|NA
CASSLSLGGAHEQYF
TGTGCCAGCAGCTTGAGCCTTGGAGGGGCCCACGAGCAGTACTTC
>NA|TRBV9|TRBJ1-2|NA
CASSVEGDTGIYGYTF
TGTGCCAGCAGCGTAGAAGGAGACACCGGTATCTATGGCTACACCTTC
>NA|TRBV7-9|TRBJ2-2|NA
CASSLDAGGELFF
TGTGCCAGCAGCTTAGACGCTGGCGGGGAGCTGTTTTTT
>NA|TRBV5-4|TRBJ2-7|NA
CASSLGSIYEQYF
TGTGCCAGCAGCTTGGGTAGTATCTACGAGCAGTACTTC
>NA|TRBV5-4|TRBJ2-5|NA
CASSVGGAGTLRETQYF
TGTGCCAGCAGCGTTGGGGGGGCAGGGACGCTCAGGGAGACCCAGTACTTC
>NA|TRBV28|TRBJ2-3|NA
CASTLRGLTDTQYF
TGTGCCAGCACTCTCCGGGGCCTCACAGATACGCAGTATTTT
>NA|TRBV11-2|TRBJ1-2|once
CASSLENNYGYTF
TGTGCCAGCAGCTTAGAGAATAACTATGGCTACACCTTC
>NA|TRBV7-3|TRBJ2-2|NA
CASSLSVTRLNTGELFF
TGTGCCAGCAGCTTAAGTGTCACCCGGCTGAACACCGGGGAGCTGTTTTTT
>NA|TRBV6-4|TRBJ2-7|NA
CASSRGGRSDYEQYF
TGTGCCAGCAGTCGGGGTGGGCGTAGCGACTACGAGCAGTACTTC
>NA|TRBV28|TRBJ1-1|NA
CASSHRGNTEAFF
TGTGCCAGCAGTCACAGAGGGAACACTGAAGCTTTCTTT
>NA|TRBV19|TRBJ1-1|NA
CATLPGWDTEAFF
TGTGCCACCCTGCCCGGCTGGGACACTGAAGCTTTCTTT
>TRBD1|TRBV7-9|TRBJ1-4|NA
CASSLGGQVIVF
TGTGCCAGCAGCTTAGGGGGACAGGTAATCGTTTTT
>TRBD1|TRBV7-9|TRBJ1-2|NA
CASSWGTGNNYGYTF
TGTGCCAGCAGCTGGGGGACAGGCAACAACTATGGCTACACCTTC
>TRBD2|TRBV7-9|TRBJ2-3|NA
CASSSGLAGALGDTQYF
TGTGCCAGCAGCTCGGGACTAGCGGGGGCCCTCGGGGATACGCAGTATTTT
>TRBD1|TRBV5-1|TRBJ1-1|NA
CASSLLGQGGVSTEAFF
TGCGCCAGCAGCTTGTTGGGACAGGGGGGTGTTAGCACTGAAGCTTTCTTT
>NA|TRBV28|TRBJ1-2|NA
CASATQQTGGYTF
TGTGCCAGCGCGACACAACAGACGGGTGGCTACACCTTC
>NA|TRBV7-9|TRBJ2-1|NA
CASSPLFDYLEGNEQFF
TGTGCCAGCAGCCCGCTATTCGACTACTTAGAGGGGAATGAGCAGTTCTTC
>TRBD1|TRBV9|TRBJ1-1|NA
CASSPGTAEAFF
TGTGCCAGCAGCCCAGGGACAGCTGAAGCTTTCTTT
>TRBD2|TRBV15|TRBJ2-5|NA
CATSREVMGLQETQYF
TGTGCCACCAGCAGAGAAGTAATGGGACTACAAGAGACCCAGTACTTC
>NA|TRBV7-3|TRBJ2-1|NA
CASSPRRGDGYNEQFF
TGTGCCAGCAGCCCACGTAGGGGAGATGGGTACAATGAGCAGTTCTTC
>TRBD1|TRBV29-1|TRBJ2-1|NA
CSGTGQLYNEQFF
TGCAGCGGGACGGGACAGTTATACAATGAGCAGTTCTTC
>NA|TRBV10-3|TRBJ1-2|NA
CAITPGSYGYTF
TGTGCCATCACCCCAGGATCCTATGGCTACACCTTC
>TRBD1|TRBV4-2|TRBJ2-1|NA
CASSPEGANNEQFF
TGTGCCAGCAGCCCCGAGGGGGCTAACAATGAGCAGTTCTTC
>TRBD1|TRBV11-1|TRBJ2-7|NA
CASSTWTGRLNEQYF
TGTGCCAGCAGCACCTGGACAGGGAGGTTAAACGAGCAGTACTTC
>NA|TRBV27|TRBJ2-3|NA
CASSLGPDTQYF
TGTGCCAGCAGTTTAGGTCCAGATACGCAGTATTTT
>NA|TRBV7-9|TRBJ2-4|NA
CASSSPSLAKNIQYF
TGTGCCAGCAGCTCCCCATCCTTAGCCAAAAACATTCAGTACTTC
>NA|TRBV5-1|TRBJ2-1|NA
CASSLVAPPEQFF
TGCGCCAGCAGCTTGGTAGCCCCACCCGAGCAGTTCTTC
>NA|TRBV6-5|TRBJ2-7|NA
CASKTGAGLGEQYF
TGTGCCAGCAAAACGGGGGCAGGGTTGGGCGAGCAGTACTTC
>NA|TRBV19|TRBJ1-2|NA
CASSISGGNYGYTF
TGTGCCAGTAGTATTTCGGGGGGCAACTATGGCTACACCTTC
>TRBD2|TRBV29-1|TRBJ2-1|NA
CSVEGLADAHSYNEQFF
TGCAGCGTTGAAGGACTAGCGGATGCCCACTCCTACAATGAGCAGTTCTTC
>NA|TRBV25-1|TRBJ2-3|NA
CASSEGMGTDTQYF
TGTGCCAGCAGTGAGGGTATGGGAACAGATACGCAGTATTTT
>NA|TRBV27|TRBJ1-3|NA
CASSLSQGSGNTIYF
TGTGCCAGCAGTTTATCTCAGGGCAGTGGAAACACCATATATTTT
>TRBD2|TRBV5-1|TRBJ2-5|NA
CASSSRRVSGRVETQYF
TGCGCCAGCAGCTCCCGGCGTGTAAGCGGGAGAGTAGAGACCCAGTACTTC
>NA|TRBV28|TRBJ1-4|NA
CASSPPPGQLNEKLFF
TGTGCCAGCAGTCCGCCGCCGGGACAACTTAATGAAAAACTGTTTTTT
>TRBD1|TRBV7-8|TRBJ2-7|NA
CASSYLTGDEQYF
TGTGCCAGCAGCTACCTGACAGGGGACGAGCAGTACTTC
>NA|TRBV7-9|TRBJ1-1|NA
CASSVTAQLAFF
TGTGCCAGCAGCGTGACAGCCCAGCTAGCTTTCTTT
>NA|TRBV25-1|TRBJ2-5|NA
CASSESFRETQYF
TGTGCCAGCAGTGAAAGTTTCCGGGAGACCCAGTACTTC
>TRBD1|TRBV7-6|TRBJ2-3|NA
CASSFRDSSHTDTQYF
TGTGCCAGCAGCTTTCGGGACAGCTCTCACACAGATACGCAGTATTTT
>TRBD1|TRBV9|TRBJ2-5|NA
CASSDGTGGEETQYF
TGTGCCAGCAGCGACGGGACAGGGGGCGAGGAGACCCAGTACTTC
>NA|TRBV6-6|TRBJ1-1|NA
CASSPSDALNTEAFF
TGTGCCAGCAGTCCCTCGGATGCGTTGAACACTGAAGCTTTCTTT
>TRBD1|TRBV7-3|TRBJ1-1|once
CASSPEGQGHTEAFF
TGTGCCAGCTCCCCGGAGGGACAGGGGCACACTGAAGCTTTCTTT
>TRBD1|TRBV7-9|TRBJ1-1|NA
CASTPNDRGWTEAFF
TGTGCCAGCACCCCCAACGACAGGGGTTGGACTGAAGCTTTCTTT
>TRBD1|TRBV7-9|TRBJ1-2|NA
CASSLSTGYEYGYTF
TGTGCCAGCAGCTTGTCGACAGGGTATGAGTATGGCTACACCTTC
>NA|TRBV11-2|TRBJ2-3|NA
CASSLEGGNTDTQYF
TGTGCCAGCAGCCTAGAAGGAGGGAACACAGATACGCAGTATTTT
>NA|TRBV7-9|TRBJ2-7|NA
CASSFGAPNEQYF
TGTGCCAGCAGCTTTGGGGCACCCAATGAGCAGTACTTC
>TRBD1|TRBV7-8|TRBJ2-7|NA
CASSLGPGGSYEQYF
TGTGCCAGCAGCTTAGGCCCAGGGGGCTCCTACGAGCAGTACTTC
>NA|TRBV2|TRBJ2-5|NA
CASRGGAGETQYF
TGTGCCAGCAGGGGGGGCGCGGGGGAGACCCAGTACTTC
>NA|TRBV16|TRBJ2-3|NA
CASIRDLLEDTQYF
TGTGCCAGCATCCGTGACTTGCTGGAAGATACGCAGTATTTT
>TRBD2|TRBV7-6|TRBJ2-1|NA
CASSPAGGGFFNNEQFF
TGTGCCAGCAGCCCAGCGGGAGGGGGTTTTTTTAACAATGAGCAGTTCTTC